Listed below are T cell receptor beta chains from one sample, sequenced in a study of blood T cell repertoires in COVID-19. Sequencing was performed with immunoSEQ multiplex PCR; in TCRdb, only in-frame clones are kept and a portion is missing. The sample lists some 110,000 clones, approximately 82% occurring once. Input material: peripheral blood. The receptors shown here come from a woman at least 80 years old with acute or convalescent COVID-19. CDR3s include the opening cysteine and the closing phenylalanine or tryptophan. The D gene is left open where the match is weak. Not every row has a clone size; where given, it reads once, few, many or a size class.

J: TRBJ2-1; V: TRBV6-1; D: TRBD2; size: -; DNA: TGTGCCAGCAGTGAAATCTTCCTAGCGGGGAGTAGGAATGAGCAGTTCTTC; CDR3: CASSEIFLAGSRNEQFF
J: TRBJ1-2; V: TRBV5-6; D: TRBD1; size: -; DNA: TGTGCCAGCAGCGCCCAGGGGGCAGCCAACTATGGCTACACCTTC; CDR3: CASSAQGAANYGYTF
J: TRBJ2-2; V: TRBV28; D: TRBD1; size: once; DNA: TGTGCCAGCAGTGCCACAGGGGGCGCGTCTGCCGGGGAGCTGTTTTTT; CDR3: CASSATGGASAGELFF
J: TRBJ2-4; V: TRBV19; D: -; size: -; DNA: TGTGCCAGTACCGGACACACACTAAACATTCAGTACTTC; CDR3: CASTGHTLNIQYF
J: TRBJ1-2; V: TRBV11-2; D: TRBD1; size: -; DNA: TGTGCCAGCACCGTGGACAGGGGAGGCGGCTACACCTTC; CDR3: CASTVDRGGGYTF
J: TRBJ1-1; V: TRBV10-3; D: -; size: -; DNA: TGTGCCCCCGGGCAGGGACGGGGGACTGAAGCTTTCTTT; CDR3: CAPGQGRGTEAFF
J: TRBJ2-1; V: TRBV28; D: TRBD2; size: -; DNA: TGTGCCAGCAGTGGGACTAGCGGAAATGAGCAGTTCTTC; CDR3: CASSGTSGNEQFF
J: TRBJ2-3; V: TRBV24-1; D: TRBD1; size: -; DNA: TGTGCCACCCAGGGGGCTTGGGATTCAGATACGCAGTATTTT; CDR3: CATQGAWDSDTQYF
J: TRBJ1-4; V: TRBV5-1; D: TRBD1; size: -; DNA: TGCGCCAGTTCAGGGGGCCGGACTAATGAAAAACTGTTTTTT; CDR3: CASSGGRTNEKLFF
J: TRBJ2-5; V: TRBV5-1; D: -; size: -; DNA: TGCGCCAGCAGCCCCGGTGGGGGGAGCCAAGAGACCCAGTACTTC; CDR3: CASSPGGGSQETQYF
J: TRBJ2-3; V: TRBV7-2; D: -; size: -; DNA: TGTGCCAGCAGCTTAGCCTACACAGATACGCAGTATTTT; CDR3: CASSLAYTDTQYF